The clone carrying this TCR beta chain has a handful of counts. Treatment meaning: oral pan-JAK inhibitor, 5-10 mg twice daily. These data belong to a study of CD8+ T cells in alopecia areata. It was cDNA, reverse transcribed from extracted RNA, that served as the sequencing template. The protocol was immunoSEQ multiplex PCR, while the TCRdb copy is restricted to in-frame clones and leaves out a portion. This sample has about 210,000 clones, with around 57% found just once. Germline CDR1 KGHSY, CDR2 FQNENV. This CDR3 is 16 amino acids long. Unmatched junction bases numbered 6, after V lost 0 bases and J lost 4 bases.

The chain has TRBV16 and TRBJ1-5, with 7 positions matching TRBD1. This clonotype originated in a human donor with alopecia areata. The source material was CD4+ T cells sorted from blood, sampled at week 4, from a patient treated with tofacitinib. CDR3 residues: CASSQSGDRANQPQHF. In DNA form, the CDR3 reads TGTGCCAGCAGCCAATCGGGAGACAGGGCGAATCAGCCCCAGCATTTT.